This TCR beta chain was observed in a study of monozygotic twins with inflammatory bowel disease. The germline V gene has CDR1 SGHRS and CDR2 YFSETQ. CDR3 length: 13 amino acids. About this clonotype itself: Its antigen is unidentified.

No T cells were sorted before total RNA was taken from whole blood. Regarding the study as a whole: T cell subtypes were not distinguishable in this analysis.

The UMIs contained a 6-nucleotide sample barcode. They were added by template switching during cDNA synthesis. TCRdb re-called the 5' RACE reads; every CDR3 protein appears as one record, without DNA. The ten top clones account for over 5.5%, within a sample of about 300,000 distinct CDR3 sequences. This rearrangement joins TRBV5-1 to TRBJ2-1; TCRdb returns TRBD1, unconfirmable since there is no DNA. This clonotype was sampled from a human donor with ulcerative colitis or Crohn's disease, or a healthy co-twin of an affected twin (not recorded which). The sample comprised blood. The chain's CDR3 is CASSYYGTGELFF.